This TCR beta chain was found in a study of blood T cell repertoires in COVID-19 (dated by TCRdb to the early 2020s). A note on the overall study: The collaborator samples originated in the United States, Italy and Spain and spanned the acute and convalescent phases of COVID-19. HLA class I and class II types, where available, came from metadata supplied by the sample provider rather than from assay-based typing. The material from the prospective study consisted of cDNA or gDNA derived from T cells, B-cell-depleted T cells, or PBMCs. Deeply sampled blood TCRbeta repertoires from subjects exposed to, actively infected with, or recovered from COVID-19 were included in the dataset. A de-identified subject ID, COVID-19 status, age in years and sex were almost always included in the sample metadata. The samples were drawn from the first 160 participants of the ongoing ImmuneRACE study and from roughly 1,300 subjects provided by 6 global collaborators. The repertoires were released in a freely available public database meant as a resource for research on the immune response to SARS-CoV-2.

TCRbeta CDR3 regions were amplified from genomic DNA using the immunoSEQ Assay, a bias-controlled multiplex PCR. From the authors' description of their analysis: The number of nucleated cells in each sample was estimated from the amplification of reference gene primers within the assay. To quantify the absolute abundance of each unique TCRbeta CDR3 rearrangement, sequence reads were collapsed and filtered. For each sample, productive Simpson clonality was calculated as the square root of Simpson's diversity index across productive rearrangements. The immuneACCESS repertoire file appears here via TCRdb, limited to in-frame rearrangements. These files lack a portion of the clones; in checked studies, under half of the deficit traces to unresolved V genes, and the cause of the others is not known. Clone size and V and J calls were adopted from that table, with D and trimming inferred from the DNA. The sample profile shows 170,000 or so clones; roughly 80% of them were found once. The ten biggest clones cover approximately 1.4% of the sample.

As regards this clone: Its target antigen remains unknown. The input lacks base qualities; no much larger clone sits a single base away.

Study-wide conclusions, independent of this receptor: The amount of clinical and demographic metadata varied by source and participant and was provided uncurated.

The collaborating institutions used their own protocols to collect whole blood in K2EDTA tubes. For TCRbeta analysis, collaborators shipped samples in one of three forms: frozen whole blood, isolated PBMCs, or DNA extracted from either of those sample types. Cut back by 3 bases and 4 bases, the V and J ends lie 12 bases apart. The cysteine opens and the phenylalanine closes a CDR3 of 14 amino acids. Here the CDR3 DNA is all that survives: 42 bases in frame from base 1. For CDR1 and CDR2, the germline V gene lists SGHNT and YENEEA. Recombination connected TRBV11-3 to TRBJ1-1; a weak D assignment points to TRBD1 (6 bases agree). The source is a human donor in a cohort sampled during active COVID-19. Sequencing was done on a sample of peripheral blood. The DNA sequence is TGTGCCAGCAGCTTTAGGGGGATAGGCACTGAAGCTTTCTTT. Its product reads: CASSFRGIGTEAFF.